The T cell receptor (beta chain) under discussion was sequenced for a study of blood T cell repertoires in COVID-19. Study details: Whether acute or convalescent, the COVID-19 samples came from the United States, Italy and Spain. Nucleic acid was either cDNA or gDNA, and it came from T cells, B-cell-depleted T cells, or PBMCs.

Authors' processing steps: Estimates of nucleated cell counts were drawn from the amplification of reference gene primers. Method: immunoSEQ multiplex PCR; TCRdb's copy keeps in-frame clones and lacks some. Clone size and V and J calls were adopted from that table, with D and trimming inferred from the DNA. The sample lists some 150,000 clones, around four fifths occurring once. The CDR3 extends over 14 amino acids. Unmatched junction bases numbered 1, after V lost 6 bases and J lost 1 base. Germline loops: CDR1 LNHDA, CDR2 SQIVND (reference sequence). The TCR was taken from a woman in her thirties or forties with active or convalescent COVID-19. Material for sequencing was peripheral blood. The V gene is TRBV19, the J gene TRBJ2-5, with 11 bases matching TRBD2. As DNA, the CDR3 is TGTGCCAGTAGCGGGACTAGCGGCCAAGAGACCCAGTACTTC. Translating it yields CASSGTSGQETQYF.